This note documents a single TCR beta chain sequence. Its antigen remains unidentified. This specimen belongs to a study of cytomegalovirus exposure and HLA in healthy donors. Trimming at V came to 6 bases and at J to 1 base, leaving 4 bases not matched to a gene. Germline CDR1 is MRHNA and CDR2 is SNTAGT. The CDR3 consists of 14 residues. Healthy bone marrow donors formed the donor group. These donors counted as nominally healthy when sampled, but unrecorded immune exposures were likely. Broader study findings: In an earlier analysis, about 87% or about 30%: the productive usage of most TCR beta V segments. CMV serostatus stood as the only immune exposure information on hand.

PCR was performed using 60 Vbeta and 13 Jbeta primers. Clones were sequenced by immunoSEQ multiplex PCR, and TCRdb holds only the in-frame ones, with some missing. The sample shows 150,000 or so clones, around 81% of them seen only once. Sequencing used PBMCs. This TCR derives from a man aged 50-59 years in good health and CMV-seronegative. This chain connects TRBV6-4 to TRBJ1-1, with 8 positions matching TRBD1. The DNA of the CDR3 is TGTGCCAGCAGCACCGGGACAGGGAACACTGAAGCTTTCTTT. It specifies CASSTGTGNTEAFF.